These 13 T cell receptor beta chains share one sample of origin, sequenced in a study of vaccination effects on CD4 cells after COVID-19. Sequencing was performed with immunoSEQ multiplex PCR; in TCRdb, only in-frame clones are kept and a portion is missing. The table shows more than 30,000 clones, with less than 85% occurring only once. Their target antigens are unknown. Between days 9 and 11 of culture, CD4+ T cells were separated out. The sample consisted of CD4+ T cells from PBMCs cultured without peptide, taken before COVID-19 vaccination. The receptors were gathered from a human donor who received a COVID-19 vaccine.

The DNA for the CDR3 is TGTGCCAGCTCACCGACCGGGACGGCTGGGAATGAGCAGTTCTTC. Protein: CASSPTGTAGNEQFF. The V call is TRBV18, the J call TRBJ2-1; D tentatively fits TRBD1 or TRBD2 (5 bases each). Looked up from germline, CDR1 is KGHSH and CDR2 is LQKENI. The V gene lost 3 bases and the J gene lost 7 bases, with 16 bases spanning the gap. This CDR3 is built from 15 residues. Combining the CDR3 with reference TRBV18 and TRBJ2-1 gives the whole variable domain NAGVMQNPRHLVRRRGQEARLRCSPMKGHSHVYWYRQLPEEGLKFMVYLQKENIIDESGMPKERFSAEFPKEGPSILRIQQVVRGDSAAYFCASSPTGTAGNEQFFGPGTRLTVL.

About this clone: The same CDR3 is also encoded by other DNA sequences in this sample. V and J are TRBV2 and TRBJ1-1; TRBD1 matches at 8 bases. The germline V gene has CDR1 SNHLY and CDR2 FYNNEI. CDR3 length: 13 amino acids. Germline trimming cut 6 bases from V and 2 bases from J; bases unmatched to any gene: 2. CDR3 loop: CASSGQGNTEAFF. The DNA for the CDR3 is TGTGCCAGCAGCGGACAGGGAAACACTGAAGCTTTCTTT.

The rearrangement uses TRBV18 and TRBJ2-1; D remains ambiguous. V dropped 1 base and J dropped 10 bases, with 5 bases sitting between them. The germline gives CDR1 KGHSH, CDR2 LQKENI. The CDR3 runs 11 residues. This CDR3 is CASSPRTEQFF. CDR3 nucleotide sequence: TGTGCCAGCTCACCACGGACGGAGCAGTTCTTC.

The chain links TRBV12-3 or TRBV12-4 to TRBJ1-1; no definite D call. The CDR3 covers 13 residues. Trimming removed 4 bases from V and 2 bases from J, with 8 bases in between. The CDR3 here is CASSSGFNTEAFF. DNA for the CDR3: TGTGCCAGCAGTTCAGGCTTTAACACTGAAGCTTTCTTT.

The DNA of the CDR3 is TGTGCCAGCGAGGGTAGCAATCAGCCCCAGCATTTT. As protein: CASEGSNQPQHF. This chain connects TRBV21-1 to TRBJ1-5. TRBV21-1 is recorded as a pseudogene. CDR3 length: 12 amino acids.

This clone was detected a few times. This chain uses TRBV2 with TRBJ1-2; no clear D gene. CDR1 is SNHLY, CDR2 FYNNEI, per germline. V dropped 1 base and J dropped 4 bases, with 10 bases sitting between them. This CDR3 has 14 amino acids. DNA of the CDR3: TGTGCCAGCAGTGAAGTAAAGGTCGGCTATGGCTACACCTTC. It translates to CASSEVKVGYGYTF.

This chain joins TRBV19 and TRBJ2-7; D perhaps matches TRBD1 (6 bases). The germline V and J ends were trimmed by 3 bases and 3 bases, with 15 bases remaining between them. Germline V gene data show CDR1 as LNHDA and CDR2 as SQIVND (reference sequence). The CDR3 loop spans 15 amino acids. The CDR3 protein is CASSIRPRQDYEQYF. The CDR3 DNA is TGTGCCAGTAGTATCCGACCTCGACAGGACTACGAGCAGTACTTC.

This clone was seen only a few times. The chain uses TRBV6-2 or TRBV6-3 and TRBJ1-5; TRBD1 matches 7 bases. V was clipped by 6 bases and J by 0 bases; unmatched bases: 8. This CDR3 comprises 16 residues. Germline V gene sequence: CDR1 MNHEY, CDR2 SVGEGT. CDR3 protein: CASSWDRSLSNQPQHF. The CDR3 DNA sequence: TGTGCCAGCAGCTGGGACAGAAGTCTTAGCAATCAGCCCCAGCATTTT.

This chain connects TRBV30 to TRBJ2-2, with 11 positions matching TRBD2. Trimming took 2 bases from V and 2 from J; bases not matched to a gene: 7. The CDR3 length is 17 residues. Germline CDR1 is GTSNPN and CDR2 is SVGIG (reference sequence). In nucleotides, the CDR3 is TGTGCCTGGAGTAAGGGACTAGCGGCTACAAACACCGGGGAGCTGTTTTTT. Translating gives CAWSKGLAATNTGELFF.

This clone was observed once. This rearrangement joins TRBV19 to TRBJ2-2; 8 positions match TRBD2. The CDR3 runs 15 residues. J gave up 6 bases and V 4 bases, and 7 bases lay outside the gene matches. CDR1 LNHDA and CDR2 SQIVND come from the germline V gene (reference sequence). Here the CDR3 DNA reads TGTGCCAGTAGTACCCAATTCGGGAGGGCCGGGGAGCTGTTTTTT. Its translation: CASSTQFGRAGELFF. The full variable domain, in which reference TRBV19 and TRBJ2-2 provide the parts outside the CDR3, is DGGITQSPKYLFRKEGQNVTLSCEQNLNHDAMYWYRQDPGQGLRLIYYSQIVNDFQKGDIAEGYSVSREKKESFPLTVTSAQKNPTAFYLCASSTQFGRAGELFFGEGSRLTVL.

The V call is TRBV10-2, the J call TRBJ1-3; a weak D match, TRBD1 (5 bases). CDR3 length equals 13 residues. V lost 7 bases and J 0 bases, leaving 7 bases between the germline ends. Germline values: CDR1 WSHSY, CDR2 SAAADI. The CDR3 here is CASMGRSGNTIYF. In nucleotides, the CDR3 is TGCGCCAGCATGGGGCGCTCTGGAAACACCATATATTTT.

V usage is TRBV7-2 and J usage is TRBJ2-3, with 10 bases fitting TRBD2. Germline V CDR1 and CDR2: SGHTA, FQGNSA. The CDR3 loop spans 18 amino acids. After removal of 5 bases from V and 1 base from J, the junction contained 12 bases not matched to a gene. The CDR3 spells CASSLSGGAFVGTDTQYF. CDR3 nucleotide sequence: TGTGCCAGCAGCCTGAGCGGGGGGGCCTTCGTGGGCACAGATACGCAGTATTTT.

The chain combines TRBV19 with TRBJ2-2; no clear D gene. The germline V and J ends were trimmed by 6 bases and 4 bases, with 12 bases remaining between them. Germline loops: CDR1 LNHDA, CDR2 SQIVND (reference sequence). This CDR3 is built from 14 residues. The CDR3 DNA sequence: TGTGCCAGTAGCCCTCGAGTCGGCACCGGGGAGCTGTTTTTT. Translating it yields CASSPRVGTGELFF.